Reported below is one TCR beta chain. Looked up from germline, CDR1 is MGHDK and CDR2 is SYGVNS. The CDR3 is 16 amino acids. V was cut by 0 bases and J by 7 bases, with 18 bases left in between. The sample belongs to a study of OX40 agonist ivuxolimab in advanced cancers. The overall study: Each patient was given ivuxolimab into a vein every 2 weeks, at 0.01 to 10 mg/kg. A diagnosis of hepatocellular carcinoma, melanoma, renal cell or head and neck cancer was present in dose-escalation patients. Among those treated, three patients had partial responses, one with hepatocellular carcinoma and two with cutaneous melanoma.

Clones were read by immunoSEQ multiplex PCR, and TCRdb kept only the in-frame ones, dropping some. This sample has more than 90,000 clones, with around 83% found just once. This receptor was identified in an adult with an advanced solid tumor such as melanoma, head and neck, liver or kidney cancer. The sample consisted of CD4+ or CD8+ T cells sorted from blood, taken in a trial of the OX40 agonist ivuxolimab. The genes are TRBV25-1 and TRBJ1-2; D perhaps matches TRBD1 (6 bases). CDR3 DNA sequence: TGTGCCAGCAGTGAATACGGTCAGGGGCTTGGTGGTGGCTACACCTTC. Protein sequence: CASSEYGQGLGGGYTF.